This T cell receptor (beta chain) was found in a study of T cell responses to AZD1222 COVID-19 vaccine. This clone appeared once. Antigen unknown. Trimming stripped 2 bases from V and 5 bases from J, with 10 bases between. Germline V gene data show CDR1 as MNHEY and CDR2 as SVGEGT. The CDR3 extends over 13 amino acids. Clones were read by immunoSEQ multiplex PCR, and TCRdb kept only the in-frame ones, dropping some. The table records 85,000 to 100,000 clones, 70% to 90% of them present only once. General study findings and limits: Females outnumbered males among donors, who were mostly white British; clonal diversity was possibly underestimated. Repertoires were obtained only post-peak T cell response.

The chain is built from TRBV6-2 or TRBV6-3 and TRBJ2-7; the D is unclear. The TCR sequence derives from an adult in good health. The material sequenced was peripheral blood, taken on day 0 of AZD1222 vaccination. The CDR3 loop reads CASSYGGTNEQYF. CDR3 DNA: TGTGCCAGCAGTTACGGCGGAACCAACGAGCAGTACTTC.